This T cell receptor beta chain was sequenced for a study of regulatory T cells in long-lasting Graves disease. Study observations and caveats: Favoring TRBV28, TRBJ1-2 and TRBJ2-5 was a feature seen in persistent disease.

iRepertoire HTBI primers and Arm-PCR of CDR3 regions built TCR beta libraries. Each CDR3 protein is one row after TCRdb ran MiXCR on the multiplex PCR reads. The data contain some 500,000 distinct CDR3 sequences, approximately 13% of them seen just once; the ten biggest clones take up roughly 10%. Germline lookup yields CDR1 SGHDN and CDR2 FVKESK. Trimming cost V 1 base and J 8 bases, with 14 bases left between them. CDR3 length equals 14 residues. Stated time point: newly diagnosed GD, antithyroid drugs for less than 3 months. PBMC RNA was the source of the TCR library. Regarding this clonotype: Its specificity is not known.

The same sample was also studied in work on T cells in Graves' hyperthyroidism and ophthalmopathy.

Sequences were derived from peripheral blood mononuclear cells (PBMCs), sampled at new diagnosis, from a patient treated with antithyroid drugs. The chain carries TRBV14 and TRBJ1-2, with a possible D match to TRBD1 (5 bases). The origin of this receptor is a man under 40 with Graves disease. CDR3 amino acids: CASSQGQGYPGYTF. The CDR3 coding sequence is TGTGCCAGCAGCCAAGGGCAGGGATACCCCGGCTACACCTTC.